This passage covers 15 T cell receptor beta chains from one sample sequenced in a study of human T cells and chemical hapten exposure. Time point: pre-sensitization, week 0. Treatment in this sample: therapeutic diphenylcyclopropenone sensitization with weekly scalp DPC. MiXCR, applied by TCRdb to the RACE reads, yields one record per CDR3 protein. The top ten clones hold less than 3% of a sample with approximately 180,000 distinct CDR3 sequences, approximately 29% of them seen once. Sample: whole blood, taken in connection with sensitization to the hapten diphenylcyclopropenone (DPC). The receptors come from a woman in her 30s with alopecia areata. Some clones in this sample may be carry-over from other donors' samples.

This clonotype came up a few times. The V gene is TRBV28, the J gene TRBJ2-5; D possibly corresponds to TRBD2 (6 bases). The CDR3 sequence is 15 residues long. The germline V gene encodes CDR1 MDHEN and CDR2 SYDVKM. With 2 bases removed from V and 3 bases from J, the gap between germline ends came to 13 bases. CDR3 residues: CASSLPGEGEETQYF. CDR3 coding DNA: TGTGCCAGCAGTTTACCGGGAGAGGGCGAAGAGACCCAGTACTTC.

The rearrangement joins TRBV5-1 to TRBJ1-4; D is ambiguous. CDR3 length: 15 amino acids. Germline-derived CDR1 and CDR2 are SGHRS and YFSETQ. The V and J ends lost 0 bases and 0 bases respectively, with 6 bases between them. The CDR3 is CASSLGSSTNEKLFF. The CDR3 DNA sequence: TGCGCCAGCAGCTTGGGCAGCTCAACTAATGAAAAACTGTTTTTT.

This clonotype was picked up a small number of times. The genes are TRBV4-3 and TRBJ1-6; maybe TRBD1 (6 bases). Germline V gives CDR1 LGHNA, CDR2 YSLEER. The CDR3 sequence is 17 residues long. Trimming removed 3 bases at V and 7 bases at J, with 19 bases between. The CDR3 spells CASSHDRPPGANSPLHF. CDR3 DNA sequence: TGCGCCAGCAGCCATGATCGGCCCCCAGGGGCCAATTCACCCCTCCACTTT.

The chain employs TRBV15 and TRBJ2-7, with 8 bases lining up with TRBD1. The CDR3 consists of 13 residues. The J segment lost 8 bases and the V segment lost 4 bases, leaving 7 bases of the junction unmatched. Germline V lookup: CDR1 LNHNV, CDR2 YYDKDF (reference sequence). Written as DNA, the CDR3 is TGTGCCACCAGCATAGGACAGGGTGGTCAGCAGTACTTC. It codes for CATSIGQGGQQYF.

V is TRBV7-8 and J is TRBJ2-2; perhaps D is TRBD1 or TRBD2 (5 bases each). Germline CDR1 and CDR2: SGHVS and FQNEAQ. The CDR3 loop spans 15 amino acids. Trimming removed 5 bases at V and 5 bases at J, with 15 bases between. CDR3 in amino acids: CASSLRGRITGELFF. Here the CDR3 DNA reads TGTGCCAGCAGCCTCCGGGGCCGAATAACCGGGGAGCTGTTTTTT. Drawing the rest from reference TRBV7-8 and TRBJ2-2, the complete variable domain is GAGVSQSPRYKVAKRGQDVALRCDPISGHVSLFWYQQALGQGPEFLTYFQNEAQLDKSGLPSDRFFAERPEGSVSTLKIQRTQQEDSAVYLCASSLRGRITGELFFGEGSRLTVL.

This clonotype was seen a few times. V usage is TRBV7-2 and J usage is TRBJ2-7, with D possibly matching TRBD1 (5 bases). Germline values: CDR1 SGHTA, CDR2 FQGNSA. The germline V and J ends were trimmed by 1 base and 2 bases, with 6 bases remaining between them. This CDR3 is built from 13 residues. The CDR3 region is CASSLVGAYEQYF. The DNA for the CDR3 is TGTGCCAGCAGCTTAGTAGGGGCCTACGAGCAGTACTTC.

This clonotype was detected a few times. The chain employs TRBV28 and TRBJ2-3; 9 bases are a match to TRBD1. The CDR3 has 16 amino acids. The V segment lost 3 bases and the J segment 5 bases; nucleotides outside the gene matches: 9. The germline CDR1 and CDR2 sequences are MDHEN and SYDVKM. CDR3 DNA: TGTGCCAGCAGTTTTCGTTTTGGACAGGGGATAGATACGCAGTATTTT. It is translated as CASSFRFGQGIDTQYF.

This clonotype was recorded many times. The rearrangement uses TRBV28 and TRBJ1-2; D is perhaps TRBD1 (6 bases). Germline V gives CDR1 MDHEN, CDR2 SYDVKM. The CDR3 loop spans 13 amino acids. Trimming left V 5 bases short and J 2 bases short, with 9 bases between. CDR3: CASSLQGNYGYTF. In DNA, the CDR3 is TGTGCCAGCAGTCTCCAGGGGAACTATGGCTACACCTTC.

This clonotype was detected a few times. The CDR3 DNA reads as TGTGCCATCAGTGAGGAGGGGGCCGTTGGGAATGAGCAGTTCTTC. The encoded protein is CAISEEGAVGNEQFF. The J gene is TRBJ2-1, the V gene TRBV10-3, with 7 bases matching TRBD1. Germline lookup yields CDR1 ENHRY and CDR2 SYGVKD. The J segment lost 7 bases and the V segment lost 2 bases, leaving 8 bases of the junction unmatched. The CDR3 runs 15 residues.

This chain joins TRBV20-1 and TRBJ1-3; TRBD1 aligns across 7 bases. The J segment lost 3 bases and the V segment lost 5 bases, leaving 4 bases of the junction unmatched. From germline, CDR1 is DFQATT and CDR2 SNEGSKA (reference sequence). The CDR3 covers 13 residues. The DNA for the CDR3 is TGCAGTGCTTCCGACAGGGTTGGAAACACCATATATTTT. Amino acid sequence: CSASDRVGNTIYF.

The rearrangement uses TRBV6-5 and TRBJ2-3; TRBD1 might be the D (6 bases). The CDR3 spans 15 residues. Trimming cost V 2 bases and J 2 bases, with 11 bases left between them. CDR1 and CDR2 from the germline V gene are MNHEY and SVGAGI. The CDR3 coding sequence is TGTGCCAGCAGTTACCAGGGGACCTCCACAGATACGCAGTATTTT. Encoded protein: CASSYQGTSTDTQYF.

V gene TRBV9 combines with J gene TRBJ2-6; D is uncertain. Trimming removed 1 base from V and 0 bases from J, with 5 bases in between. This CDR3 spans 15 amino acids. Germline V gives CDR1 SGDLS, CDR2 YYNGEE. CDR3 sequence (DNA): TGTGCCAGCAGCGTATTTACCTCTGGGGCCAACGTCCTGACTTTC. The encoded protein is CASSVFTSGANVLTF.

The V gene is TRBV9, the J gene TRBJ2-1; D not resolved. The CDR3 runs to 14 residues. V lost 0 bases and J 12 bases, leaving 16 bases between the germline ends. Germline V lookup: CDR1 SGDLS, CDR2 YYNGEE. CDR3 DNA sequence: TGTGCCAGCAGCGTAGACCGGGTAGGCCGTATGCAGTTCTTC. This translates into CASSVDRVGRMQFF.

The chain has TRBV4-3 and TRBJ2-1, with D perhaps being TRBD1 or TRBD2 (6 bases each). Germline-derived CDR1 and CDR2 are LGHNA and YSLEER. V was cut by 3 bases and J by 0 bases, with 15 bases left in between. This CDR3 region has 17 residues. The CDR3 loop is CASSHVPGAASYNEQFF. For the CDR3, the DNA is TGCGCCAGCAGCCATGTGCCGGGGGCAGCCTCCTACAATGAGCAGTTCTTC.

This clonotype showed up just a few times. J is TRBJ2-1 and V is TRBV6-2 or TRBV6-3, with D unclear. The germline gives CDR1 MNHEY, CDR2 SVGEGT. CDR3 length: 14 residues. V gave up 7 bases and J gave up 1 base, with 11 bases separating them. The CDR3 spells CASNGWVSYNEQFF. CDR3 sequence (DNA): TGTGCCAGCAACGGTTGGGTTTCCTACAATGAGCAGTTCTTC.